Each of the 22 T cell receptor beta chains below was sequenced from the same sample in a study of blood T cell repertoires in COVID-19. TCRdb's table, derived via immunoSEQ multiplex PCR, lists solely in-frame clones and lacks some. The sample has some 200,000 clones; around 80% are singletons. Sequenced material: peripheral blood. The receptor source for this set is a woman in her thirties with COVID-19, enrolled during active disease.

The V call is TRBV6-1, the J call TRBJ2-5; weak D call: TRBD1 (6 bases). Trimming removed 2 bases at V and 3 bases at J, with 16 bases between. The CDR3 runs 16 residues. Germline V gene data show CDR1 as MNHNS and CDR2 as SASEGT. The CDR3 bases are TGTGCCAGCAGTGAAATGGGGACCCGGACAGAAGAGACCCAGTACTTC. Translating gives CASSEMGTRTEETQYF.

This clone was observed once. This rearrangement joins TRBV28 to TRBJ1-2; the match to TRBD1 covers 10 bases. The CDR3 has 15 residues. Germline V lookup: CDR1 MDHEN, CDR2 SYDVKM. J lost 8 bases, V lost 6 bases, and 12 bases had no gene match. CDR3 amino acids: CASSVGPGQGPGYTF. In DNA, the CDR3 is TGTGCCAGCAGCGTGGGACCGGGACAGGGGCCGGGCTACACCTTC.

The J gene is TRBJ1-6, the V gene TRBV6-5; 8 bases fit TRBD1. The V segment lost 7 bases and the J segment 9 bases; nucleotides outside the gene matches: 11. The CDR3 covers 15 residues. Germline CDR1 reads MNHEY; CDR2 reads SVGAGI. CDR3 DNA: TGTGCCAGCAAGCTACAGGGGGTGTTGTCTTCACCCCTCCACTTT. Residues: CASKLQGVLSSPLHF.

The V call is TRBV19, the J call TRBJ1-1; D perhaps matches TRBD1 (6 bases). V was pared by 7 bases and J by 3 bases, with 12 bases between. The CDR3 totals 13 residues. Germline V lookup: CDR1 LNHDA, CDR2 SQIVND (reference sequence). The CDR3 protein is CASTKGGDTEAFF. The CDR3 DNA follows: TGTGCCAGTACAAAAGGGGGTGACACTGAAGCTTTCTTT. Looking up the rest from reference TRBV19 and TRBJ1-1 gives the full variable domain: DGGITQSPKYLFRKEGQNVTLSCEQNLNHDAMYWYRQDPGQGLRLIYYSQIVNDFQKGDIAEGYSVSREKKESFPLTVTSAQKNPTAFYLCASTKGGDTEAFFGQGTRLTVV.

The chain is built from TRBV18 and TRBJ1-2; D gene ambiguous. In germline, CDR1 is KGHSH, CDR2 LQKENI. The CDR3 loop spans 13 amino acids. V lost 5 bases and J 2 bases, leaving 9 bases between the germline ends. For the CDR3, the DNA is TGTGCCAGCTCATCTAAGGAGAACTATGGCTACACCTTC. It yields the protein CASSSKENYGYTF. The full variable domain, completed using reference TRBV18 and TRBJ1-2, is NAGVMQNPRHLVRRRGQEARLRCSPMKGHSHVYWYRQLPEEGLKFMVYLQKENIIDESGMPKERFSAEFPKEGPSILRIQQVVRGDSAAYFCASSSKENYGYTFGSGTRLTVV.

This chain uses TRBV19 with TRBJ1-2; D is ambiguous. There are 14 residues in the CDR3. V dropped 4 bases and J dropped 4 bases, with 13 bases sitting between them. CDR1 is LNHDA and CDR2 is SQIVND in the germline V gene (reference sequence). CDR3 sequence: CASSRTAERYGYTF. The CDR3, as DNA: TGTGCCAGTAGTAGAACAGCGGAACGCTATGGCTACACCTTC.

The chain uses TRBV19 and TRBJ2-5, with 12 bases lining up with TRBD1. The length of the CDR3 is 14 residues. CDR1 and CDR2 (germline): LNHDA, SQIVND (reference sequence). Germline trimming cut 5 bases from V and 5 bases from J; bases unmatched to any gene: 3. CDR3 sequence (DNA): TGTGCCAGTAGTGGGACAGGGGGCGTGGAGACCCAGTACTTC. Its protein product is CASSGTGGVETQYF.

The chain employs TRBV19 and TRBJ1-1, with 10 bases identical to TRBD1. The germline V gene has CDR1 LNHDA and CDR2 SQIVND (reference sequence). V was clipped by 7 bases and J by 4 bases; unmatched bases: 12. The CDR3 contains 16 residues. In nucleotides, the CDR3 is TGTGCCAGTACCAGTTTGGACAGGGGGGTTGGCACTGAAGCTTTCTTT. Its protein is CASTSLDRGVGTEAFF.

The sample holds a few counts of this clone. The chain combines TRBV18 with TRBJ1-2; no clear D. The CDR3 contains 15 residues. CDR1 is KGHSH, CDR2 LQKENI, per germline. Between the trimmed V and J ends, which lost 6 bases and 2 bases, there was a span of 16 bases. The CDR3 DNA reads as TGTGCCAGCTCTCTTCACGTGGGCGTAAACTATGGCTACACCTTC. Translating gives CASSLHVGVNYGYTF.

The sample holds one count of this clone. The V and J genes are TRBV28 and TRBJ2-2; 14 bases agree with TRBD2. The CDR3 has 17 amino acids. The J segment lost 7 bases and the V segment lost 5 bases, leaving 9 bases of the junction unmatched. In germline, CDR1 is MDHEN, CDR2 SYDVKM. CDR3 protein: CASSPGTSGGFGGELFF. Here the CDR3 DNA reads TGTGCCAGCAGTCCCGGGACTAGCGGGGGTTTTGGCGGGGAGCTGTTTTTT.

This chain joins TRBV4-2 and TRBJ2-7; 9 nucleotides line up with TRBD2. V gave up 3 bases and J gave up 0 bases; unmatched junction bases: 6. The CDR3 runs 16 residues. Germline lookup yields CDR1 LGHNA and CDR2 YNFKEQ. The CDR3 sequence: CASSQGVAGVSYEQYF. As DNA, the CDR3 is TGTGCCAGCAGCCAGGGCGTAGCGGGAGTCTCCTACGAGCAGTACTTC.

This chain uses TRBV5-8 with TRBJ1-1, with D perhaps matching TRBD1 (6 bases). The CDR3 totals 11 residues. Germline V CDR1 and CDR2: SGHTS, YDEGEE. As DNA, the CDR3 is TGTGCAAGGACAGTGAACACTGAAGCTTTCTTT. Translating gives CARTVNTEAFF.

V and J are TRBV11-2 and TRBJ1-1; the D gene is possibly TRBD1 (6 bases). V lost 2 bases to trimming and J lost 6 bases, with 16 bases between them. CDR3 length equals 15 residues. From germline, CDR1 is SGHAT and CDR2 FQNNGV. The CDR3 spells CASSLLAGAGAEAFF. The CDR3 DNA reads as TGTGCCAGCAGCTTACTTGCGGGGGCGGGAGCTGAAGCTTTCTTT.

The CDR3: CACSRDLFSPLHF. DNA of the CDR3: TGTGCCTGCTCCAGGGATTTATTTTCACCCCTCCACTTT. The chain combines TRBV19 with TRBJ1-6, with D possibly matching TRBD1 (5 bases). The CDR3 is made up of 13 amino acids. V was clipped by 11 bases and J by 9 bases, with 17 bases between them. Germline loops: CDR1 LNHDA, CDR2 SQIVND (reference sequence). The variable domain in full, completed from reference TRBV19 and TRBJ1-6, reads DGGITQSPKYLFRKEGQNVTLSCEQNLNHDAMYWYRQDPGQGLRLIYYSQIVNDFQKGDIAEGYSVSREKKESFPLTVTSAQKNPTAFYLCACSRDLFSPLHFGNGTRLTVT.

The chain combines TRBV19 with TRBJ2-7, with 7 bases aligning to TRBD1. CDR3 length: 13 amino acids. Germline V gene lookup returns CDR1 LNHDA and CDR2 SQIVND (reference sequence). Trimming removed 6 bases from V and 3 bases from J; junction bases left unmatched: 5. The CDR3 region has the DNA TGTGCCAGTAGCAGCCGGGACAGCTACGAGCAGTACTTC. It translates to CASSSRDSYEQYF. The complete variable domain, with remaining parts taken from reference TRBV19 and TRBJ2-7, reads DGGITQSPKYLFRKEGQNVTLSCEQNLNHDAMYWYRQDPGQGLRLIYYSQIVNDFQKGDIAEGYSVSREKKESFPLTVTSAQKNPTAFYLCASSSRDSYEQYFGPGTRLTVT.

V usage is TRBV7-2 and J usage is TRBJ2-1, with 14 bases that match TRBD2. The length of the CDR3 is 17 residues. The ends lost 7 bases at V and 6 bases at J; junction bases unmatched: 11. Germline-derived CDR1 and CDR2 are SGHTA and FQGNSA. In nucleotides, the CDR3 is TGTGCCAGCACCCTACCCAGACTAGCGGGGGGGATCAATGAGCAGTTCTTC. It is translated as CASTLPRLAGGINEQFF. Based on the CDR3 plus reference TRBV7-2 and TRBJ2-1, the full variable domain is GAGVSQSPSNKVTEKGKDVELRCDPISGHTALYWYRQSLGQGLEFLIYFQGNSAPDKSGLPSDRFSAERTGGSVSTLTIQRTQQEDSAVYLCASTLPRLAGGINEQFFGPGTRLTVL.

The chain combines TRBV6-6 with TRBJ1-6; no definite D call. Germline lookup yields CDR1 MNHNY and CDR2 SVGAGI (reference sequence). V lost 6 bases, J lost 9 bases, and 18 bases lay in between. The length of the CDR3 is 15 residues. The CDR3, as DNA: TGTGCCAGCAGCCTAGATGGTGCCCTGGCTTCACCCCTCCACTTT. The encoded protein is CASSLDGALASPLHF.

CDR3 residues: CASSAQRAFF. The CDR3 nucleotides are TGTGCCAGCAGTGCCCAGAGGGCTTTCTTT. The gene calls are TRBV7-2 and TRBJ1-1; no reliable D call. Germline CDR1 reads SGHTA; CDR2 reads FQGNSA. This CDR3 spans 10 amino acids. Trimming pared 6 bases from V and 11 bases from J, leaving 10 bases between.

The rearrangement links TRBV16 to TRBJ1-1, with unresolved D. The germline V gene has CDR1 KGHSY and CDR2 FQNENV. Trimming removed 3 bases at V and 6 bases at J, with 11 bases between. This CDR3 comprises 13 residues. The CDR3 protein is CASSHPGSPEAFF. As DNA, the CDR3 is TGTGCCAGCAGCCACCCCGGGTCCCCTGAAGCTTTCTTT. Drawing the rest from reference TRBV16 and TRBJ1-1, the complete variable domain is GEEVAQTPKHLVRGEGQKAKLYCAPIKGHSYVFWYQQVLKNEFKFLISFQNENVFDETGMPKERFSAKCLPNSPCSLEIQATKLEDSAVYFCASSHPGSPEAFFGQGTRLTVV.

The genes are TRBV14 and TRBJ2-1, with 9 nucleotides matching TRBD2. V dropped 5 bases and J dropped 3; count of bases not matched to a gene: 2. Looked up from germline, CDR1 is SGHDN and CDR2 is FVKESK. This CDR3 is 14 amino acids long. CDR3 protein: CASSASGIYNEQFF. In DNA, the CDR3 is TGTGCCAGCAGCGCTAGCGGGATCTACAATGAGCAGTTCTTC. Looking up the rest from reference TRBV14 and TRBJ2-1 gives the full variable domain: EAGVTQFPSHSVIEKGQTVTLRCDPISGHDNLYWYRRVMGKEIKFLLHFVKESKQDESGMPNNRFLAERTGGTYSTLKVQPAELEDSGVYFCASSASGIYNEQFFGPGTRLTVL.

The chain uses TRBV3-1 (or the pseudogene TRBV3-2) and TRBJ2-1; 9 bases map to TRBD2. V was clipped by 0 bases and J by 0 bases; unmatched bases: 12. The CDR3 contains 20 residues. Germline V gives CDR1 LGHDT, CDR2 YNNKEL (reference sequence). Here the CDR3 DNA reads TGTGCCAGCAGCCAAGAGAACAGCGGGAGGACTTTTTTCTCCTACAATGAGCAGTTCTTC. It translates to CASSQENSGRTFFSYNEQFF.

The chain has TRBV10-1 and TRBJ1-4; possible D gene TRBD1, 5 bases. Germline CDR1 WNHNN, CDR2 SYGVQD (reference sequence). The CDR3 length is 14 residues. Trimming removed 4 bases from V and 6 bases from J, with 12 bases in between. CDR3 residues: CASSGGAGDEKLFF. The CDR3 nucleotides are TGCGCCAGCAGTGGCGGGGCGGGGGATGAAAAACTGTTTTTT.